This T cell receptor beta chain came from a study of blood T cells in healthy people across ages. CDR3 length: 16 residues. CDR1 and CDR2 (germline): DFQATT, SNEGSKA (reference sequence). As regards this clonotype: The antigen remains undetermined. Germline is not matched at one junction end, which may reflect a read error.

The second PCR ran roughly 6 to 11 cycles with a sample-barcoded 5' primer and J-beta primers. TCRdb re-analysed the 5' RACE reads in MiXCR, keeping a single row per CDR3 protein. This sample has about a million distinct CDR3 sequences, with roughly half found just once. Study-wide findings and caveats: PBMCs left unsorted prevented a conclusive naive versus antigen-experienced comparison. As age increased, TCR beta diversity per million T cells fell in a roughly linear fashion.

Sample: blood. The receptor comes from a woman aged 60-75 years in good health. The rearrangement joins TRBV20-1 to TRBJ2-3, with TRBD1 matching 7 bases. CDR3 in DNA: TGCAGTGCTAGAGGGCCTATTAACAGGGGCGCAGAGACGCAGTATTTT. Its protein product is CSARGPINRGAETQYF.